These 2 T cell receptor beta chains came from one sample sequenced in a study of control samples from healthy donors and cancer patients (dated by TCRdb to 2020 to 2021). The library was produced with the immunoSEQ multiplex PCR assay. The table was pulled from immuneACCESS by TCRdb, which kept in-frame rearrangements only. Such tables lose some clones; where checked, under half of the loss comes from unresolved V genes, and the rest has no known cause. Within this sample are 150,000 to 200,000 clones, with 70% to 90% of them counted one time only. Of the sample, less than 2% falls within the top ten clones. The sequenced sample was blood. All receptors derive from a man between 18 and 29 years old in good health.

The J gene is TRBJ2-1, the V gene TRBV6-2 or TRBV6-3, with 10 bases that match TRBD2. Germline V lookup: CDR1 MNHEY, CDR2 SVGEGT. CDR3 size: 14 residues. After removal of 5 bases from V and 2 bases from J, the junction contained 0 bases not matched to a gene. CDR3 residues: CASSLAGAYNEQFF. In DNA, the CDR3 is TGTGCCAGCAGTCTAGCGGGGGCCTACAATGAGCAGTTCTTC.

The CDR3 region is CASNRQVDTGELFF. The CDR3 DNA follows: TGCGCCAGCAATAGACAGGTAGACACCGGGGAGCTGTTTTTT. The chain joins TRBV4-3 to TRBJ2-2; weak D call: TRBD1 (6 bases). The CDR3 runs 14 residues. V gave up 7 bases and J gave up 3 bases, with 12 bases separating them. In germline, CDR1 is LGHNA, CDR2 YSLEER.